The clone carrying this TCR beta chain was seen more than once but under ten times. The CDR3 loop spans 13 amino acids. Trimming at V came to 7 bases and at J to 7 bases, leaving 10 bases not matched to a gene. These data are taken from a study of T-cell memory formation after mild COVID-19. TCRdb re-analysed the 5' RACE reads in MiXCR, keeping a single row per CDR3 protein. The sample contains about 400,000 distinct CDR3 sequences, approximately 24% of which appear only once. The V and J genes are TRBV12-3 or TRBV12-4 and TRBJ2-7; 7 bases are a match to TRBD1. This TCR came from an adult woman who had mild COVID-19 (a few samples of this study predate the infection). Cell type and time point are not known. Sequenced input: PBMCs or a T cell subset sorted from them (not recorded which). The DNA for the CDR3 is TGTGCCAGCACCGATCGGGACAGCGATGAGCAGTACTTC. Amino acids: CASTDRDSDEQYF.